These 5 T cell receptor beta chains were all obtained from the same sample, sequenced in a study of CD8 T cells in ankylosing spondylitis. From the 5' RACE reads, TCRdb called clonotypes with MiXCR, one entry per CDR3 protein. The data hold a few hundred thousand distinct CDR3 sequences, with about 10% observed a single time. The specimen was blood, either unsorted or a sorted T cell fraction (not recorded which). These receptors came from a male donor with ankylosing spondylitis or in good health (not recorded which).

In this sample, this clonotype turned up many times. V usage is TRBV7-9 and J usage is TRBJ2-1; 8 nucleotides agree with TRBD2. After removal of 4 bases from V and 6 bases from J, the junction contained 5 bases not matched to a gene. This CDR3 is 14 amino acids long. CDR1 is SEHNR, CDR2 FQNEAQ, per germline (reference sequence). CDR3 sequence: CASSWGAGVNEQFF. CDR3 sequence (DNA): TGTGCCAGCAGCTGGGGAGCGGGAGTCAATGAGCAGTTCTTC. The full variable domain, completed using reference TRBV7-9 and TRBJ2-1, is DTGVSQNPRHKITKRGQNVTFRCDPISEHNRLYWYRQTLGQGPEFLTYFQNEAQLEKSRLLSDRFSAERPKGSFSTLEIQRTEQGDSAMYLCASSWGAGVNEQFFGPGTRLTVL.

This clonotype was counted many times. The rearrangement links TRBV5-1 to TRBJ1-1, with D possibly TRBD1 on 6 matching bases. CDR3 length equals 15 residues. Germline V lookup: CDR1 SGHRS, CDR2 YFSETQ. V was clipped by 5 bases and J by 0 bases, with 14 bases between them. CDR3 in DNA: TGCGCCAGCAGTCAGATCACAGGGCTGAACACTGAAGCTTTCTTT. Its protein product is CASSQITGLNTEAFF. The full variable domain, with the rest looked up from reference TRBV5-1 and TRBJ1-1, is KAGVTQTPRYLIKTRGQQVTLSCSPISGHRSVSWYQQTPGQGLQFLFEYFSETQRNKGNFPGRFSGRQFSNSRSEMNVSTLELGDSALYLCASSQITGLNTEAFFGQGTRLTVV.

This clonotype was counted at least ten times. Written as DNA, the CDR3 is TGTGCCAGCAGTGACAGGGAGAGCATGAACACTGAAGCTTTCTTT. Its translation: CASSDRESMNTEAFF. The chain recombines TRBV25-1 with TRBJ1-1; TRBD1 is a possible D gene (5 bases). The CDR3 runs 15 residues. CDR1 and CDR2 from the germline V gene are MGHDK and SYGVNS. Trimming left V 3 bases short and J 0 bases short, with 11 bases between.

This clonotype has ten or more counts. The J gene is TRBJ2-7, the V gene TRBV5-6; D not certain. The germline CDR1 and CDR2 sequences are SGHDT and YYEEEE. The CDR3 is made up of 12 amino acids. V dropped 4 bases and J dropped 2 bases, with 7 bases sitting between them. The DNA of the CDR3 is TGTGCCAGCAGCCGGAGTGCCTACGAGCAGTACTTC. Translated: CASSRSAYEQYF.

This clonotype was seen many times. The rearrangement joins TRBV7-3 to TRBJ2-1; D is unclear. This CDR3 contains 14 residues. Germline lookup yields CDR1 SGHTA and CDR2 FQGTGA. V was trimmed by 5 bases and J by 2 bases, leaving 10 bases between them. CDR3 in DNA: TGTGCCAGCAGCGTACATGGTACCTACAATGAGCAGTTCTTC. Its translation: CASSVHGTYNEQFF.